This TCR beta chain stems from a study of blood T cell repertoires in COVID-19. Source study methods: Estimation of nucleated cell counts relied on the amplification of reference gene primers. Clones were sequenced by immunoSEQ multiplex PCR, and TCRdb holds only the in-frame ones, with some missing. The DNA was the basis for D and trimming; V, J and clone size are from that table. The sample lists around 400,000 clones, around 87% occurring once. CDR3 length equals 13 residues. Per germline, CDR1 LNHNV and CDR2 YYDKDF (reference sequence). J gave up 4 bases and V 5 bases, and 5 bases lay outside the gene matches.

The gene calls are TRBV15 and TRBJ2-7, with 7 bases lining up with TRBD2. The source material was peripheral blood. The receptor was isolated from a woman in her fifties or sixties with COVID-19, enrolled during active disease. The CDR3 DNA sequence: TGTGCCACCAGCCTCGGACTAGAGTACGAGCAGTACTTC. As protein: CATSLGLEYEQYF.